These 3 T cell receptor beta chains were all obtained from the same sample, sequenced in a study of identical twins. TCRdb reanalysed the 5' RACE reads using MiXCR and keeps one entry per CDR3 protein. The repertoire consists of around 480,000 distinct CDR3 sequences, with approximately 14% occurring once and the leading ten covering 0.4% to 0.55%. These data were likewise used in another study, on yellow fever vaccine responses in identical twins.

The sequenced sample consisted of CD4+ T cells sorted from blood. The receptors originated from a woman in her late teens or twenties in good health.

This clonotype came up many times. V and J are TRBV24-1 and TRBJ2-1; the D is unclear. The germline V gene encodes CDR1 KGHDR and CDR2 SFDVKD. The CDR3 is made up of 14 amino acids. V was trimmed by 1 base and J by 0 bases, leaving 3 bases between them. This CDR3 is CATSDFVSYNEQFF. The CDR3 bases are TGTGCCACCAGTGATTTTGTCTCCTACAATGAGCAGTTCTTC.

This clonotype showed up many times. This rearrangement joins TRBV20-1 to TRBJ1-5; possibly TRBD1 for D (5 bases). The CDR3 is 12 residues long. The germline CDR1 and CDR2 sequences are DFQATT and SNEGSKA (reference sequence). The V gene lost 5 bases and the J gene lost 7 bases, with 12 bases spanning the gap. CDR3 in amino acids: CSAHQGEQPQHF. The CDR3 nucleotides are TGCAGTGCTCACCAAGGGGAGCAGCCCCAGCATTTT.

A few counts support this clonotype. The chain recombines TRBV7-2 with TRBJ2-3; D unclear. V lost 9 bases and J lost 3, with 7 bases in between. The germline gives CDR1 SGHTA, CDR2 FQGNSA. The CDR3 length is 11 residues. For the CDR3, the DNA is TGTGCCAGTGTCATAACAGATACGCAGTATTTT. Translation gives CASVITDTQYF.